A single sample gave rise to the 27 T cell receptor beta chains below, sequenced in a study of cytomegalovirus exposure and HLA in healthy donors. Vbeta (60) and Jbeta (13) primers were used in the PCR. Only in-frame clones appear in the TCRdb table, and some are missing; sequencing was by immunoSEQ multiplex PCR. The profile shows 200,000 to 250,000 clones, about 80% of them singletons. The source material was PBMCs. All receptors derive from an older woman in good health and CMV-seropositive.

This chain joins TRBV28 and TRBJ1-6, with a possible D match to TRBD1 (5 bases). Germline V gives CDR1 MDHEN, CDR2 SYDVKM. This CDR3 comprises 15 residues. The V gene lost 8 bases and the J gene lost 10 bases, with 21 bases spanning the gap. The DNA of the CDR3 is TGTGCCAGCGGAACTACAGGCATTGGGGTGTCACCCCTCCACTTT. Translating gives CASGTTGIGVSPLHF.

J is TRBJ2-6 and V is TRBV5-1; no definite D call. This CDR3 comprises 16 residues. CDR1 SGHRS and CDR2 YFSETQ come from the germline V gene. The germline V and J ends were trimmed by 0 bases and 2 bases, with 9 bases remaining between them. The CDR3 here is CASSLVAATGANVLTF. CDR3 DNA: TGCGCCAGCAGCTTGGTGGCGGCGACTGGGGCCAACGTCCTGACTTTC.

Regarding this clone: Other nucleotide sequences in the sample specify the same CDR3. This chain links TRBV28 with TRBJ2-7; D unclear. This CDR3 is built from 12 residues. Germline lookup yields CDR1 MDHEN and CDR2 SYDVKM. V shed 2 bases and J shed 3 bases, with 5 bases lying between them. CDR3 nucleotides: TGTGCCAGCAGTTTAGGCGGCTACGAGCAGTACTTC. Its protein is CASSLGGYEQYF. Full variable domain (outside the CDR3, taken from reference TRBV28 and TRBJ2-7): DVKVTQSSRYLVKRTGEKVFLECVQDMDHENMFWYRQDPGLGLRLIYFSYDVKMKEKGDIPEGYSVSREKKERFSLILESASTNQTSMYLCASSLGGYEQYFGPGTRLTVT.

This clone appeared a few times. V and J are TRBV7-2 and TRBJ2-2; no reliable D call. The CDR3 spans 11 residues. V shed 3 bases and J shed 7 bases, with 3 bases lying between them. CDR1 is SGHTA and CDR2 is FQGNSA in the germline V gene. The CDR3 DNA sequence: TGTGCCAGCAGCTTCGGCGGGGAGCTGTTTTTT. Residues: CASSFGGELFF.

The chain links TRBV4-3 to TRBJ1-4; possibly TRBD1 for D (6 bases). This CDR3 region has 16 residues. CDR1 is LGHNA, CDR2 YSLEER, per germline. With 1 base removed from V and 2 bases from J, the gap between germline ends came to 11 bases. In DNA, the CDR3 is TGCGCCAGCAGCCAAGCAGGCAGGGGTACTAATGAAAAACTGTTTTTT. Amino acid sequence: CASSQAGRGTNEKLFF.

This rearrangement joins TRBV6-5 to TRBJ1-5, with 9 bases identical to TRBD1. Trimming took 2 bases from V and 5 from J; bases not matched to a gene: 4. The CDR3 length is 15 residues. Germline-derived CDR1 and CDR2 are MNHEY and SVGAGI. The CDR3 protein is CASSYGGQGYQPQHF. CDR3 coding DNA: TGTGCCAGCAGTTACGGGGGACAGGGTTATCAGCCCCAGCATTTT.

The chain links TRBV6-1 to TRBJ1-2; 8 bases align to TRBD1. Germline CDR1 is MNHNS and CDR2 is SASEGT. This CDR3 is built from 12 residues. Germline trimming cut 4 bases from V and 5 bases from J; bases unmatched to any gene: 0. The CDR3 DNA follows: TGTGCCAGCAGTGGGACAGGGTATGGCTACACCTTC. Translation: CASSGTGYGYTF.

This clone came up a few times. The gene calls are TRBV5-1 and TRBJ2-5, with D possibly being TRBD1 (7 bases). The end of the DNA aligns better with TRBJ2-7, so the J call may be wrong. The CDR3 loop spans 18 amino acids. Germline CDR1 and CDR2: SGHRS and YFSETQ. DNA for the CDR3: TGCGCCAGCAGCCAGCGACCTCCGGGACAGCGGGCAGCCTACGAGCAGTACTTC. Its protein is CASSQRPPGQRAAYEQYF.

Here the CDR3 DNA reads TGTGCCAGCAGCTTCCTCTGGCAGGATGAAAAACTGTTTTTT. Its translation: CASSFLWQDEKLFF. The V and J genes are TRBV5-5 and TRBJ1-4; D is unclear. V was clipped by 2 bases and J by 6 bases, with 11 bases between them. Per germline, CDR1 SGHKS and CDR2 YYEKEE (reference sequence). The CDR3 is made up of 14 amino acids.

V and J are TRBV5-1 and TRBJ1-2; D is unresolved. V gave up 5 bases and J gave up 0 bases, with 8 bases separating them. This CDR3 spans 13 amino acids. The germline CDR1 and CDR2 sequences are SGHRS and YFSETQ. The CDR3 is CASSHFPNYGYTF. For the CDR3, the DNA is TGCGCCAGCAGTCACTTCCCTAACTATGGCTACACCTTC.

V is TRBV5-6 and J is TRBJ2-5; D gene uncertain. The CDR3 runs to 13 residues. The V and J ends lost 2 bases and 7 bases respectively, with 12 bases between them. CDR1 is SGHDT and CDR2 is YYEEEE in the germline V gene. For the CDR3, the DNA is TGTGCCAGCAGCTTTCTCGCGGAGCGGACCCAGTACTTC. This codes for CASSFLAERTQYF.

CDR3 in amino acids: CASSLQGFYGYTF. The CDR3 DNA reads TGTGCCAGCAGTTTACAGGGTTTCTATGGCTACACCTTC. The rearrangement joins TRBV27 to TRBJ1-2; D is perhaps TRBD1 (5 bases). Germline V CDR1 and CDR2: MNHEY, SMNVEV (reference sequence). The V gene lost 2 bases and the J gene lost 4 bases, with 8 bases spanning the gap. The CDR3 runs to 13 residues.

The table lists this clone with a few counts. The V call is TRBV30, the J call TRBJ1-2; the D gene is possibly TRBD1 (6 bases). The CDR3 runs 13 residues. CDR1 and CDR2 from the germline V gene are GTSNPN and SVGIG (reference sequence). The ends were cut back, 1 base at V and 8 bases at J, with 14 bases in the middle. CDR3 sequence (DNA): TGTGCCTGGAGTGAGGGCAGGGGAGACGGCTACACCTTC. Residues: CAWSEGRGDGYTF.

This clone came up a few times. This chain uses TRBV28 with TRBJ2-1, with TRBD2 matching over 8 bases. The germline V gene has CDR1 MDHEN and CDR2 SYDVKM. Trimming removed 4 bases from V and 0 bases from J; junction bases left unmatched: 11. This CDR3 has 18 amino acids. The chain's CDR3 is CASSSGGDPRSSYNEQFF. The CDR3 DNA is TGTGCCAGCAGTTCCGGGGGGGACCCGCGAAGCTCCTACAATGAGCAGTTCTTC.

The chain carries TRBV6-5 and TRBJ2-7; 11 bases agree with TRBD1. With 6 bases clipped from V and 7 bases from J, the junction kept 5 bases outside the gene matches. The CDR3 consists of 13 residues. Looked up from germline, CDR1 is MNHEY and CDR2 is SVGAGI. CDR3 sequence (DNA): TGTGCCAGCAGAAGGACAGGGGGCATTGAGCAGTACTTC. Amino acid sequence: CASRRTGGIEQYF.

The chain has TRBV18 and TRBJ2-7; D call uncertain. The CDR3 totals 16 residues. Germline V gene lookup returns CDR1 KGHSH and CDR2 LQKENI. Deletions cut 3 bases from V and 0 bases from J, with 15 bases between. In nucleotides, the CDR3 is TGTGCCAGCTCACCTCCAAGTCACACCCCCTCCTACGAGCAGTACTTC. This codes for CASSPPSHTPSYEQYF.

This chain links TRBV7-3 with TRBJ1-1; no definite D call. The ends were cut back, 5 bases at V and 6 bases at J, with 7 bases in the middle. Germline V gene data show CDR1 as SGHTA and CDR2 as FQGTGA. The CDR3 consists of 11 residues. Here the CDR3 reads CASSPRAEAFF. DNA of the CDR3: TGTGCCAGCAGCCCTCGGGCTGAAGCTTTCTTT.

Turning to this clone: This sample includes further DNA sequences coding for the same CDR3. This rearrangement joins TRBV7-2 to TRBJ1-2; 11 bases fit TRBD1. Germline V gene data show CDR1 as SGHTA and CDR2 as FQGNSA. CDR3 length: 13 amino acids. The V and J ends lost 8 bases and 7 bases, in that order; junction bases with no gene match: 6. CDR3 coding DNA: TGTGCCAGCGAACCCGGGACAGGGGGTGGCTACACCTTC. This translates into CASEPGTGGGYTF.

The CDR3: CASSYYGDANTGELFF. In DNA, the CDR3 is TGTGCCAGCAGTTACTACGGGGATGCGAACACCGGGGAGCTGTTTTTT. The V call is TRBV6-5, the J call TRBJ2-2, with D perhaps matching TRBD2 (5 bases). The CDR3 totals 16 residues. CDR1 MNHEY and CDR2 SVGAGI come from the germline V gene. V was pared by 1 base and J by 0 bases, with 9 bases between.

The rearrangement uses TRBV5-4 and TRBJ2-5, with 7 positions matching TRBD2. CDR1 SGHNT and CDR2 YYREEE come from the germline V gene (reference sequence). The CDR3 consists of 14 residues. Unmatched junction bases numbered 13, after V lost 9 bases and J lost 5 bases. As DNA, the CDR3 is TGTGCCACCAGTACCGTAGGACTAGGGGAGACCCAGTACTTC. It specifies CATSTVGLGETQYF.

This clone was counted a single time. The chain recombines TRBV5-1 with TRBJ2-1; possibly TRBD2 for D (7 bases). Looked up from germline, CDR1 is SGHRS and CDR2 is YFSETQ. Trimming pared 5 bases from V and 0 bases from J, leaving 12 bases between. There are 15 residues in the CDR3. CDR3 protein: CASRGGASSYNEQFF. CDR3 in DNA: TGCGCCAGCAGGGGGGGGGCAAGCTCCTACAATGAGCAGTTCTTC.

This chain connects TRBV6-1 to TRBJ1-1; 7 bases are a match to TRBD1. The CDR3 is 12 amino acids. CDR1 and CDR2 (germline): MNHNS, SASEGT. Trimming removed 7 bases from V and 9 bases from J; junction bases left unmatched: 8. The CDR3 coding sequence is TGTGCCAGCAACCTCCGGGACAGAAAAGCTTTCTTT. The encoded protein is CASNLRDRKAFF.

V gene TRBV7-3 combines with J gene TRBJ2-1, with 10 bases lining up with TRBD1. V gave up 6 bases and J gave up 8 bases; unmatched junction bases: 4. Per the germline V gene, CDR1 is SGHTA and CDR2 is FQGTGA. CDR3 length equals 13 residues. The CDR3 region is CASSWDRGYEQFF. The CDR3 DNA reads as TGTGCCAGCAGTTGGGACAGGGGCTATGAGCAGTTCTTC. Looking up the rest from reference TRBV7-3 and TRBJ2-1 gives the full variable domain: GAGVSQTPSNKVTEKGKYVELRCDPISGHTALYWYRQSLGQGPEFLIYFQGTGAADDSGLPNDRFFAVRPEGSVSTLKIQRTERGDSAVYLCASSWDRGYEQFFGPGTRLTVL.

The V gene is TRBV2, the J gene TRBJ1-1; D remains ambiguous. V was trimmed by 5 bases and J by 4 bases, leaving 17 bases between them. The germline gives CDR1 SNHLY, CDR2 FYNNEI. CDR3 length: 15 amino acids. This chain's CDR3 is CASSSSRAAGTEAFF. CDR3 nucleotide sequence: TGTGCCAGCAGTTCCTCAAGGGCTGCGGGCACTGAAGCTTTCTTT.

As for this clone: Relative to the germline gene, one junction end is altered; a read error may explain this. The chain is built from TRBV2 and TRBJ2-7; TRBD2 matches 7 bases. The CDR3 is 11 residues long. Germline V lookup: CDR1 SNHLY, CDR2 FYNNEI. The CDR3 region is CASRRMGGVMF. CDR3 coding DNA: TGTGCCAGCAGACGCATGGGGGGGGTCATGTTC.

V and J are TRBV30 and TRBJ1-5; TRBD1 aligns across 7 bases. V trimming: 2 bases; J trimming: 2 bases; junction bases outside the gene matches: 3. Germline CDR1 is GTSNPN and CDR2 is SVGIG (reference sequence). The CDR3 is 14 residues long. The DNA of the CDR3 is TGTGCCTGGAGTAACGGACAGGGCAATCAGCCCCAGCATTTT. It encodes CAWSNGQGNQPQHF. The full variable domain, with the rest looked up from reference TRBV30 and TRBJ1-5, is SQTIHQWPATLVQPVGSPLSLECTVEGTSNPNLYWYRQAAGRGLQLLFYSVGIGQISSEVPQNLSASRPQDRQFILSSKKLLLSDSGFYLCAWSNGQGNQPQHFGDGTRLSIL.

In its sample, this clone was seen a few times. The chain employs TRBV6-5 and TRBJ2-3; D uncertain. Germline CDR1 MNHEY, CDR2 SVGAGI. The CDR3 runs 13 residues. V lost 3 bases and J 5 bases, leaving 9 bases between the germline ends. The CDR3 DNA sequence: TGTGCCAGCAGTTATATCGCTAAAGATACGCAGTATTTT. Protein: CASSYIAKDTQYF.